These T cell receptor beta chains were read from a single sample in a study of T cell repertoires in cytomegalovirus infection. TCRdb called the reads again in MiXCR, with one record for every CDR3 protein. The table lists a few hundred thousand distinct CDR3 sequences, less than 25% of them singletons. What these receptors recognize is not known. Sample: cultured PBMCs, taken from culture after CMV antigen stimulation. The receptors come from a human donor in good health (CMV status not recorded). Some clones in this sample may be carry-over from other donors' samples. CDR3s include the opening cysteine and the closing phenylalanine or tryptophan. D genes are given only for firm matches. Rows give clone size only sometimes, using once, few, many, or a class for an expanded clone.

TRBV7-2	TRBJ2-5	TRBD2	many	CASSRQGGRKETQYF	TGTGCCAGCAGCCGGCAGGGAGGGCGGAAAGAGACCCAGTACTTC
TRBV12-3/TRBV12-4	TRBJ2-1	TRBD2	few	CASRDGTSGQNEQFF	TGTGCCAGCAGGGACGGGACTAGCGGGCAGAATGAGCAGTTCTTC
TRBV4-3	TRBJ2-1	.	.	CASSQDLLAWNEQFF	TGCGCCAGCAGCCAAGATCTTCTCGCATGGAATGAGCAGTTCTTC
TRBV19	TRBJ1-2	TRBD1	many	CASNTQGNYGYTF	TGTGCCAGTAATACACAGGGGAACTATGGCTACACCTTC
TRBV24-1	TRBJ1-5	.	many	CATSGGRDTNQPQHF	TGTGCCACCAGTGGCGGACGGGACACAAATCAGCCCCAGCATTTT
TRBV10-3	TRBJ1-2	.	.	CAISDFRAHGYTF	TGTGCCATCAGTGACTTCAGGGCCCACGGCTACACCTTC
TRBV7-2	TRBJ2-1	.	many	CASSLGVGSSYNEQFF	TGTGCCAGCAGCTTAGGGGTCGGGAGCTCCTACAATGAGCAGTTCTTC
TRBV6-1	TRBJ1-2	.	many	CASSEVRGNYGYTF	TGTGCCAGCAGTGAAGTGCGGGGGAACTATGGCTACACCTTC
TRBV6-2/TRBV6-3	TRBJ1-2	.	few	CASRARLYGYTF	TGTGCCAGCAGGGCCAGGCTGTATGGCTACACCTTC
TRBV7-2	TRBJ2-1	TRBD2	many	CASSPIIRVAGRSNEQFF	TGTGCCAGCAGCCCCATAATCCGAGTAGCGGGAAGGTCCAATGAGCAGTTCTTC